This TCR beta chain was profiled in a study of shared clonotypes between healthy human individuals. Germline values: CDR1 MNHEY, CDR2 SMNVEV (reference sequence). Deletions cut 8 bases from V and 7 bases from J, with 15 bases between. The CDR3 runs to 13 residues. Study findings and constraints: The study's rarefaction showed incomplete sorted-subset sequencing despite large depth. Some clonotypes were shared by all four sorted-subset donors, while others were not shared. The non-shared ones had lower generation probabilities than the shared ones.

Measured with immunoSEQ multiplex PCR; TCRdb has only the in-frame clones, and not every one. This table has around 1,900,000 clones, roughly 93% appearing once. Naive CD8 cells lacked CD45RO, underwent positive selection for CCR7 and left out terminally differentiated effector memory CD45RA+ cells. This clone was seen just once. Antigen unknown. The sequenced material came from naive CD8+ T cells from PBMCs. The receptor was isolated from a man aged 18-30 years in good health. Some clones in this sample may be carry-over from other donors' samples. The gene calls are TRBV27 and TRBJ2-1; a weak D match, TRBD1 (5 bases). CDR3 sequence (DNA): TGTGCCAGCTGCCCCCTAGGGGATAATGAGCAGTTCTTC. Translating it yields CASCPLGDNEQFF.